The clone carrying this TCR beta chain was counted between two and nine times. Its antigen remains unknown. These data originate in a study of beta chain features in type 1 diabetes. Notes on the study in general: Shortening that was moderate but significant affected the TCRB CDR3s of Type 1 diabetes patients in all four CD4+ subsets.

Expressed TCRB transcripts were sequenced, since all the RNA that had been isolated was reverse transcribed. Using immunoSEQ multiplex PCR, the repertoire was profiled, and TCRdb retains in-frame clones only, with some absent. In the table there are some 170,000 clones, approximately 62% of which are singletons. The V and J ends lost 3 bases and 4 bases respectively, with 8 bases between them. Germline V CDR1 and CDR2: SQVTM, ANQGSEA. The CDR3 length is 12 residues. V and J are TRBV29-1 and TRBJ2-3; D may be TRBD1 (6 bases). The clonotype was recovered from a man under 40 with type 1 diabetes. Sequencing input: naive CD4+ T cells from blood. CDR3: CSVEPGADTQYF. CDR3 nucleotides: TGCAGCGTTGAGCCAGGGGCAGATACGCAGTATTTT.